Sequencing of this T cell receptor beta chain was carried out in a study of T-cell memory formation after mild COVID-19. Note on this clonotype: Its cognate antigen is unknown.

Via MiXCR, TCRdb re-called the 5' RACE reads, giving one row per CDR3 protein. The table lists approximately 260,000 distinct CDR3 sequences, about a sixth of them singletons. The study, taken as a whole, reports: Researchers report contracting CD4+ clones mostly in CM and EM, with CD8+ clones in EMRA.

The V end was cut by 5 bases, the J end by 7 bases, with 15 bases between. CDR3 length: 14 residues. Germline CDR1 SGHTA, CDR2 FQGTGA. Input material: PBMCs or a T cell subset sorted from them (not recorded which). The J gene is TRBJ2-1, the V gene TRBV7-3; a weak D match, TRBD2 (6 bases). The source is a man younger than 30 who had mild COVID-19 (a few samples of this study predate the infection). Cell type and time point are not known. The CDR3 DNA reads TGTGCCAGCAGCGCAACCGGGACTCAGAATGAGCAGTTCTTC. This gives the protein CASSATGTQNEQFF. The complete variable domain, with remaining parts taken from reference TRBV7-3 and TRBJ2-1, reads GAGVSQTPSNKVTEKGKYVELRCDPISGHTALYWYRQSLGQGPEFLIYFQGTGAADDSGLPNDRFFAVRPEGSVSTLKIQRTERGDSAVYLCASSATGTQNEQFFGPGTRLTVL.